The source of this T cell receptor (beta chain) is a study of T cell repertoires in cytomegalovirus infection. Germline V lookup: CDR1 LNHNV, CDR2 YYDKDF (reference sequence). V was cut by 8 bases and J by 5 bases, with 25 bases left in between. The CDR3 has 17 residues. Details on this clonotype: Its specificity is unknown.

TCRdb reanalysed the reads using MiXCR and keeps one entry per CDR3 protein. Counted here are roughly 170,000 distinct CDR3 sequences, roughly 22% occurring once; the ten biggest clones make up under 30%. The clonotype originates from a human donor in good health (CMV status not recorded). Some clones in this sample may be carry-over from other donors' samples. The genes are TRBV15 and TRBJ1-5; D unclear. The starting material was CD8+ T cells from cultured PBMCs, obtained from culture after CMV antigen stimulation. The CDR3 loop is CATGSSRATSKDQPQHF. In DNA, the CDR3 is TGTGCCACCGGATCCAGCCGGGCAACTTCTAAGGATCAGCCCCAGCATTTT.